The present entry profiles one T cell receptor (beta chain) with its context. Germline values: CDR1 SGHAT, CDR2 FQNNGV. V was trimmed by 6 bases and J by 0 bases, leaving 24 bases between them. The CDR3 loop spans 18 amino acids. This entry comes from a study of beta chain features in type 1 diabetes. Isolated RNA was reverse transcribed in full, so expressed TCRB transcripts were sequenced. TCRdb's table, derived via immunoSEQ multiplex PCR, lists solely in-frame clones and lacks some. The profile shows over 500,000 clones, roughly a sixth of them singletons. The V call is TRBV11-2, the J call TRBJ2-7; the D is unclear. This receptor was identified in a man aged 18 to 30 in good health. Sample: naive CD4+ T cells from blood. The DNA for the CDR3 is TGTGCCAGCAGACGTACCCGGACGCTAAAAAAGAGCTCCTACGAGCAGTACTTC. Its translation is CASRRTRTLKKSSYEQYF.